This T cell receptor beta chain emerged from a study of T cell responses to AZD1222 COVID-19 vaccine. Findings of the study overall: Seropositive AZD1222 recipients at baseline numbered only five or six. It was only after the peak T cell response that any repertoires were sampled. Spike-wide coverage was observed for vaccine-associated CD4 TCRs, with dominant responses at 160-218 and 743-854. Donor demographics were predominantly white British with a female majority; clonal diversity may be underestimated.

In germline, CDR1 is MNHEY, CDR2 SVGAGI. The CDR3 spans 13 residues. V gave up 4 bases and J gave up 7 bases; unmatched junction bases: 4. Profiled with immunoSEQ multiplex PCR; TCRdb holds only in-frame clones, not every one. The sample includes more than 150,000 clones, 90% to 95% of them seen just once. As regards this clone: Its antigen is unknown.

The sequencing used peripheral blood, collected 28 days after the second AZD1222 dose. The receptor was derived from an adult who received the AZD1222 COVID-19 vaccine. This sequence joins TRBV6-5 and TRBJ1-3; 7 bases line up with TRBD1. The CDR3 protein is CASSFDRANTIYF. The CDR3, as DNA: TGTGCCAGCAGTTTCGACAGGGCGAACACCATATATTTT.